This T cell receptor (beta chain) comes out of a study of beta chain features in type 1 diabetes. Study summary: Examined across all samples were approximately 99 million sorted cells.

Germline V lookup: CDR1 MNHNY, CDR2 SVGAGI (reference sequence). There are 16 residues in the CDR3. V was shortened by 6 bases and J by 5 bases, with 21 bases between the two germline ends. In regard to this clone: Its antigen is undetermined.

Whole-study results and caveats: The influence of HLA type on TCRB rearrangement stayed undetermined. Shortening that was moderate but significant affected the TCRB CDR3s of Type 1 diabetes patients in all four CD4+ subsets.

What was sequenced were expressed TCRB transcripts, since all of the isolated RNA had been reverse transcribed. Profiled with immunoSEQ multiplex PCR; TCRdb holds only in-frame clones, not every one. The sample shows hundreds of thousands of clones, about 16% of them seen only once. The chain couples TRBV6-6 to TRBJ2-3; D may be TRBD2 (5 bases). The sequencing input was naive CD4+ T cells from blood. The TCR comes from a man aged 18-30 years in good health. The chain's CDR3 is CASSLSLLGNQDTQYF. The DNA for the CDR3 is TGTGCCAGCAGCCTATCATTACTAGGGAACCAAGATACGCAGTATTTT.